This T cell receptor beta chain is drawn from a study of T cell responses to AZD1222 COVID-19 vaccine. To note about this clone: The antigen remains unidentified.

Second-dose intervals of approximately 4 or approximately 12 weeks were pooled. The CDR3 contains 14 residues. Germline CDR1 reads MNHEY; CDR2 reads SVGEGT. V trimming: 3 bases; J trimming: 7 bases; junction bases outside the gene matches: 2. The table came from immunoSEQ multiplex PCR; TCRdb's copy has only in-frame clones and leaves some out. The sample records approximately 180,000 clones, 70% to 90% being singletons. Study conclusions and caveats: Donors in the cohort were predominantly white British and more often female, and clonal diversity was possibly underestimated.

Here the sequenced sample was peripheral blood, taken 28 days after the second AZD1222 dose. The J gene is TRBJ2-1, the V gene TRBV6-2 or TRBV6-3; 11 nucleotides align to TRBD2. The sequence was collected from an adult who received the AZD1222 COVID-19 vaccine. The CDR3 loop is CASSYGTSGNEQFF. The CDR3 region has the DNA TGTGCCAGCAGTTATGGGACTAGCGGAAATGAGCAGTTCTTC.